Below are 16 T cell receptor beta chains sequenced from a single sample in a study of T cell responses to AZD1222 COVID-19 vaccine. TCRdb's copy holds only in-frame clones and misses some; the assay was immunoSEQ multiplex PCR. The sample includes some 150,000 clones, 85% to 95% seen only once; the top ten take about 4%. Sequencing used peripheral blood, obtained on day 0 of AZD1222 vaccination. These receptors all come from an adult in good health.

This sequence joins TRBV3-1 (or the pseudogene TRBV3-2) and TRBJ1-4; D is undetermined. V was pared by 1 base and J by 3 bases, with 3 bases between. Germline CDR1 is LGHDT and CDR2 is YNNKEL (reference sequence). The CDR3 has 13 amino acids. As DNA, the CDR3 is TGTGCCAGCAGCCAAGTGGCTAATGAAAAACTGTTTTTT. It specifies CASSQVANEKLFF.

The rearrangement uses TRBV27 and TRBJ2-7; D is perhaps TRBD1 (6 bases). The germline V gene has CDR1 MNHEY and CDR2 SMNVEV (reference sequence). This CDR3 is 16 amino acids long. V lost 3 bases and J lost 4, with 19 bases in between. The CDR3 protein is CASSFHRDNLWYEQYF. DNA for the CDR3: TGTGCCAGCAGTTTCCACCGGGACAACTTATGGTACGAGCAGTACTTC.

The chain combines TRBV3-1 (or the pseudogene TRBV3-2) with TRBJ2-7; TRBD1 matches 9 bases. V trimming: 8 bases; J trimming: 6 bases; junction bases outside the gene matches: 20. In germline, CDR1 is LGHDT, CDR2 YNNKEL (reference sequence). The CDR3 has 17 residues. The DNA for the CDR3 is TGTGCCAGCTCATACAGCCTATCCGGGACAGGGCGAAGCGAGCAGTACTTC. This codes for CASSYSLSGTGRSEQYF.

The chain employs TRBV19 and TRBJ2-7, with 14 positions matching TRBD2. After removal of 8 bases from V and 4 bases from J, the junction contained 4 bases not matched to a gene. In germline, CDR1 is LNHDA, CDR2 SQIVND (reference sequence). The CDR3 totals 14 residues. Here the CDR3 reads CASSRLAGGYEQYF. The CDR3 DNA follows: TGTGCCAGTTCAAGACTAGCGGGGGGGTACGAGCAGTACTTC.

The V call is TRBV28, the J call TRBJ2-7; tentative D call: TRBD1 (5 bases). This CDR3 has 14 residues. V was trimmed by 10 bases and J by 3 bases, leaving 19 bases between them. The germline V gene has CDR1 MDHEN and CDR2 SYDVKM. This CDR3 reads CATQGAYRGYEQYF. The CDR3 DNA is TGTGCCACCCAAGGGGCTTATAGGGGCTACGAGCAGTACTTC.

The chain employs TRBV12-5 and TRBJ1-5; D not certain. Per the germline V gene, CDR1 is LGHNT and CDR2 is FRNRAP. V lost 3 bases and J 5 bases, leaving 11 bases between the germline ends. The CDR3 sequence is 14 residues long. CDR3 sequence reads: CASGFGSAYQPQHF. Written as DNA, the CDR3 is TGTGCTAGTGGTTTCGGGAGTGCCTATCAGCCCCAGCATTTT.

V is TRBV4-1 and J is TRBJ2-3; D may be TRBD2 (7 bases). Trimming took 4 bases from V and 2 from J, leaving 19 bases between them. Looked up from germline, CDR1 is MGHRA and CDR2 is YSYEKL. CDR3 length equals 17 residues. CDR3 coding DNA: TGCGCCAGCAGCCCGAGGGTAGGGGGGAGGGCCACAGATACGCAGTATTTT. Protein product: CASSPRVGGRATDTQYF.

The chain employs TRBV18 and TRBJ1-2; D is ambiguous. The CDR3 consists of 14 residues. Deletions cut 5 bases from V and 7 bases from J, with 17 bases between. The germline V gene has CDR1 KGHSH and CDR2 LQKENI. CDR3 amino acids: CASSTLDSLSGYTF. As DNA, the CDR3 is TGTGCCAGCTCAACATTGGATTCCTTGAGTGGCTACACCTTC.

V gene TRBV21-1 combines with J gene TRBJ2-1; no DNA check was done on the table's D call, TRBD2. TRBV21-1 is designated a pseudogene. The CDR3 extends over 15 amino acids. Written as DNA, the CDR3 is TGTGCCAGCAGCGTGCCACAGCGGGGATACAATGAGCAGTTCTTC. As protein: CASSVPQRGYNEQFF.

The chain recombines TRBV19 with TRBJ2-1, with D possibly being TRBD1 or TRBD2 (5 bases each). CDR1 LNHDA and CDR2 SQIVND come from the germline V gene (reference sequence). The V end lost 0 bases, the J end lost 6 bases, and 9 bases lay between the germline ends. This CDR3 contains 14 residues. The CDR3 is CASSIDLRGNEQFF. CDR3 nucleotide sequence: TGTGCCAGTAGTATAGATCTGAGGGGCAATGAGCAGTTCTTC.

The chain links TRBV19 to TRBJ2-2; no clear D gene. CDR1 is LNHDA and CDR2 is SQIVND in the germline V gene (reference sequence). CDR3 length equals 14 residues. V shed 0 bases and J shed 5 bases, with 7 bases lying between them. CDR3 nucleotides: TGTGCCAGTAGTATAGAACGGAAAACCGGGGAGCTGTTTTTT. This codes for CASSIERKTGELFF.

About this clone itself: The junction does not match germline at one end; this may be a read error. CDR3 region: CASSFSAYHF. CDR3 nucleotide sequence: TGTGCCAGCAGCTTTTCCGCTTACCACTTC. This chain joins TRBV7-9 and TRBJ1-2; D remains unclear. CDR1 SEHNR and CDR2 FQNEAQ come from the germline V gene (reference sequence). The CDR3 has 10 amino acids.

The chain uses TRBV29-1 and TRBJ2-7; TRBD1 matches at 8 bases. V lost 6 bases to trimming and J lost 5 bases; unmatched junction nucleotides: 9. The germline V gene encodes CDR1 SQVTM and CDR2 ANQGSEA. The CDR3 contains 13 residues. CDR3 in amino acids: CSVPRTGTHEQYF. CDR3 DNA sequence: TGCAGCGTACCCCGGACAGGGACCCACGAGCAGTACTTC.

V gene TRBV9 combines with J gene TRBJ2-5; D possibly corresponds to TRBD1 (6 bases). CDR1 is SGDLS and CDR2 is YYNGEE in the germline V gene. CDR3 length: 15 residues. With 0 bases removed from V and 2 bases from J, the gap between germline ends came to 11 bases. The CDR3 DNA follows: TGTGCCAGCAGCGTAGCTAACAGGGCGCAAGAGACCCAGTACTTC. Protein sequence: CASSVANRAQETQYF.

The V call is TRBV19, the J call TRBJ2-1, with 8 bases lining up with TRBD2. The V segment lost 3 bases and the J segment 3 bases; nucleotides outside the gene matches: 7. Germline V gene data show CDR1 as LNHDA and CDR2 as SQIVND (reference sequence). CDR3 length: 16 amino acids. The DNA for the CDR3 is TGTGCCAGTAGTATTAGTCTAGCGGGTCACTACAATGAGCAGTTCTTC. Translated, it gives CASSISLAGHYNEQFF.

The CDR3 loop reads CASSPLDGYTEAFF. CDR3 bases: TGTGCCAGCAGCCCCCTGGACGGATACACTGAAGCTTTCTTT. This chain uses TRBV5-6 with TRBJ1-1, with D hard to call. The germline V and J ends were trimmed by 4 bases and 3 bases, with 13 bases remaining between them. Germline V gives CDR1 SGHDT, CDR2 YYEEEE. The CDR3 length is 14 residues.